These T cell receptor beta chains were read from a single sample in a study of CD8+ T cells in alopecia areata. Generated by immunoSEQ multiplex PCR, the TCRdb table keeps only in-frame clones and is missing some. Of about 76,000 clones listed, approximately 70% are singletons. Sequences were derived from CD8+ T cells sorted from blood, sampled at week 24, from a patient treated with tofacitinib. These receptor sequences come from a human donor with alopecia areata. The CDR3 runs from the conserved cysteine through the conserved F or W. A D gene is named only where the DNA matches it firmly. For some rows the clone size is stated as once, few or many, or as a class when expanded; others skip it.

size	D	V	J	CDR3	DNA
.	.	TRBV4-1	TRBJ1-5	CASSQDLDTTYFSNQPQHF	TGCGCCAGCAGCCAAGATTTAGACACAACCTATTTTAGCAATCAGCCCCAGCATTTT
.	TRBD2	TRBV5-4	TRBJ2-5	CASSLGRGFQETQYF	TGTGCCAGCAGCTTGGGGCGGGGGTTCCAAGAGACCCAGTACTTC
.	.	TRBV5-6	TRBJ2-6	CASSSWGSGANVLTF	TGTGCCAGCAGCTCCTGGGGTTCTGGGGCCAACGTCCTGACTTTC
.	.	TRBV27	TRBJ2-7	CASSLASSHEQYF	TGTGCCAGCAGTTTAGCTAGTAGCCACGAGCAGTACTTC
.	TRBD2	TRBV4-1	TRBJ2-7	CASSRTSGPSYEQYF	TGCGCCAGCAGCCGCACTAGCGGTCCCTCCTACGAGCAGTACTTC
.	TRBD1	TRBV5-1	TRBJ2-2	CASRHGTGYTGELFF	TGCGCCAGCAGACATGGGACAGGCTACACCGGGGAGCTGTTTTTT
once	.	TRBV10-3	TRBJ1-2	CAISESRGYGYTF	TGTGCCATCAGTGAGTCGAGGGGATATGGCTACACCTTC
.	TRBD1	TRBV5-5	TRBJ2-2	CASSSGQGDTGELFF	TGTGCCAGCAGCTCGGGACAGGGGGACACCGGGGAGCTGTTTTTT
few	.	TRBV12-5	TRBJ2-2	CASGSGRGTNTGELFF	TGTGCTAGTGGTTCAGGGCGCGGGACGAACACCGGGGAGCTGTTTTTT
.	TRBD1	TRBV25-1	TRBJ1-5	CASSDRTGFDNQPQHF	TGTGCCAGCAGTGACAGGACAGGGTTTGACAATCAGCCCCAGCATTTT
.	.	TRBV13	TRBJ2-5	CASSLGYQETQYF	TGTGCCAGCAGCTTGGGGTACCAAGAGACCCAGTACTTC
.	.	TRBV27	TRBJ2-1	CASSSADRIHSYNEQFF	TGTGCCAGCAGTTCCGCAGACCGAATCCACTCCTACAATGAGCAGTTCTTC
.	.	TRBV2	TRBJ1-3	CASSEAPPVVAGNTIYF	TGTGCCAGCAGTGAAGCTCCGCCAGTTGTGGCTGGAAACACCATATATTTT
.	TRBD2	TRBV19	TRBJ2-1	CASSLASGRGNEQFF	TGTGCCAGTAGTTTGGCTAGCGGGAGAGGCAATGAGCAGTTCTTC
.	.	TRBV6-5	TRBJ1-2	CASRREDVGYTF	TGTGCCAGCAGGAGGGAGGACGTCGGCTACACCTTC
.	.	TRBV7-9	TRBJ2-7	CASSGLLYEQYF	TGTGCCAGCAGCGGTCTCCTCTACGAGCAGTACTTC
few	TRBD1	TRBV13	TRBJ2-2	CASSPTGTANTGELFF	TGTGCCAGCAGCCCCACCGGGACAGCGAACACCGGGGAGCTGTTTTTT